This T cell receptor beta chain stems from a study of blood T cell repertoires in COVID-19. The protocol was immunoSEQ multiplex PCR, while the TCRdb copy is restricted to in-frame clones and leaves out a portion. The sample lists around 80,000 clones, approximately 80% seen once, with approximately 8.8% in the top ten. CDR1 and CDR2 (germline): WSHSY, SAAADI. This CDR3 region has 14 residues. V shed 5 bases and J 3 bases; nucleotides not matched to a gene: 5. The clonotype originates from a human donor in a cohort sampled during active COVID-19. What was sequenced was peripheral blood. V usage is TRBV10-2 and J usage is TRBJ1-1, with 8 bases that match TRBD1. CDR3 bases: TGCGCCAGCAGTTTCCAGGGGGCGGACACTGAAGCTTTCTTT. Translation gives CASSFQGADTEAFF.